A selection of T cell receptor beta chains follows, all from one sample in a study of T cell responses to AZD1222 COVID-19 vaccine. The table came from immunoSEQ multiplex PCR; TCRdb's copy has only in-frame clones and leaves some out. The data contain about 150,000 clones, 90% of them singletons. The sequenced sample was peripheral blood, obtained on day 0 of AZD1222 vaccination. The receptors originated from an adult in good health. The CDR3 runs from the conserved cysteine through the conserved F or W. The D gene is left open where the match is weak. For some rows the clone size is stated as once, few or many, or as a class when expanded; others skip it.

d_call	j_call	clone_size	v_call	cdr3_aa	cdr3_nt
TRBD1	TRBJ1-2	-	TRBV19	CASIGGQTYGYTF	TGTGCCAGTATAGGGGGACAGACCTATGGCTACACCTTC
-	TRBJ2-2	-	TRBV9	CASSVAGTGELFF	TGTGCCAGCAGCGTAGCAGGCACCGGGGAGCTGTTTTTT
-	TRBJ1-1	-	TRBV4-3	CASSPNLNTEAFF	TGCGCCAGCAGCCCGAACCTGAACACTGAAGCTTTCTTT
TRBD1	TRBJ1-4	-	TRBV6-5	CASRSTGPNEKLFF	TGTGCCAGCAGGTCGACAGGGCCTAATGAAAAACTGTTTTTT
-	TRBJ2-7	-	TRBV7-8	CASSSHRDEQYF	TGTGCCAGCAGCTCCCACAGGGACGAGCAGTACTTC
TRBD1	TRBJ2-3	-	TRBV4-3	CASSRTIPGTGATDTQYF	TGCGCCAGCAGCCGGACCATTCCAGGGACAGGGGCCACAGATACGCAGTATTTT
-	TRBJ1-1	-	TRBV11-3	CASSAGRTNTEAFF	TGTGCCAGCAGCGCTGGACGGACGAACACTGAAGCTTTCTTT
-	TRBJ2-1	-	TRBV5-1	CASSLLARGQGNEQFF	TGCGCCAGCAGCCTCCTAGCACGCGGGCAGGGCAATGAGCAGTTCTTC
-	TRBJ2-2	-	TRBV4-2	CASSQDTGANTGELFF	TGTGCCAGCAGCCAAGATACGGGAGCGAACACCGGGGAGCTGTTTTTT
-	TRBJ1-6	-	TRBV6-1	CASSESSVTGPNSPLHF	TGTGCCAGCAGTGAAAGCTCCGTGACAGGCCCTAATTCACCCCTCCACTTT
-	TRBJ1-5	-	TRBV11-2	CASSSGTYSNQPQHF	TGTGCCAGCAGCTCCGGGACTTATAGCAATCAGCCCCAGCATTTT
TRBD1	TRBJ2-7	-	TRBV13	CASSSTGTADYEQYF	TGTGCCAGCAGCTCCACCGGGACAGCGGATTACGAGCAGTACTTC
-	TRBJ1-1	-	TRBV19	CASSIDPTEAFF	TGTGCCAGTAGTATCGACCCCACTGAAGCTTTCTTT
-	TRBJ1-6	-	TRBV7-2	CASSSRTDSPLHF	TGTGCCAGCAGCTCCCGGACAGATTCACCCCTCCACTTT
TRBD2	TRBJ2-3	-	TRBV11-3	CASSLGRGFRTDTQYF	TGTGCCAGCAGCTTAGGGCGGGGGTTCCGCACAGATACGCAGTATTTT
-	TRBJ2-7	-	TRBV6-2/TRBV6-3	CASSYLAGYEQYF	TGTGCCAGCAGTTACCTAGCAGGATACGAGCAGTACTTC
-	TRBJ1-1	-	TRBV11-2	CASSLGVGWNTEAFF	TGTGCCAGCAGCTTAGGTGTAGGGTGGAACACTGAAGCTTTCTTT
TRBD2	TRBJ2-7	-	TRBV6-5	CASTPAGGSYEQYF	TGTGCCAGCACTCCAGCGGGGGGGTCCTACGAGCAGTACTTC
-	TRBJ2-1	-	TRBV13	CASSPPLLEEQFF	TGTGCCAGCAGCCCACCCTTATTAGAGGAGCAGTTCTTC
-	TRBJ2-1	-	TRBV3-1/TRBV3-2	CASSLLAREQFF	TGTGCCAGCAGCCTACTAGCACGTGAGCAGTTCTTC
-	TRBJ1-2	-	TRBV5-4	CASSPAGTPGGYTF	TGTGCCAGCTCCCCCGCCGGGACCCCTGGGGGCTACACCTTC
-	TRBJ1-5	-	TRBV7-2	CASSWGKRGFDQPQHF	TGTGCCAGCAGCTGGGGGAAAAGGGGCTTCGATCAGCCCCAGCATTTT
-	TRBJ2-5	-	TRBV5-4	CASSSVWGAGETQYF	TGTGCCAGCAGCTCTGTGTGGGGGGCGGGGGAGACCCAGTACTTC
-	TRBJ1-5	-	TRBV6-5	CASRAGNSNQPQHF	TGTGCCAGCAGGGCGGGAAATAGCAATCAGCCCCAGCATTTT
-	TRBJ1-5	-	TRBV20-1	CSASPMAGGNQPQHF	TGCAGTGCTAGTCCAATGGCAGGGGGCAATCAGCCCCAGCATTTT
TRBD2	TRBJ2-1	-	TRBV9	CASSLTPRGVEFF	TGTGCCAGCAGCCTGACACCCCGGGGGGTGGAGTTCTTC
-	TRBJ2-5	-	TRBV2	CASSEGRGQETQYF	TGTGCCAGCAGTGAAGGGCGGGGACAAGAGACCCAGTACTTC
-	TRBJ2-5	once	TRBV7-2	CASSLAPGETQYF	TGTGCCAGCAGCTTAGCTCCAGGGGAGACCCAGTACTTC
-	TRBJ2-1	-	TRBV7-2	CASSPGWAGISSYNEQFF	TGTGCCAGCAGCCCCGGGTGGGCGGGGATAAGCTCCTACAATGAGCAGTTCTTC
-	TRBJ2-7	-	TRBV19	CASNRNGQSPTGQYF	TGTGCCAGTAATAGGAACGGGCAGTCGCCAACGGGGCAGTACTTC
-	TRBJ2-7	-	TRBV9	CASSESPYAGNYEQYF	TGTGCCAGCAGCGAGAGCCCCTATGCCGGGAACTACGAGCAGTACTTC
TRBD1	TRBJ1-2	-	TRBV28	CASSQFRDRPTYGYTF	TGTGCCAGCAGTCAATTCAGGGACAGGCCGACCTATGGCTACACCTTC
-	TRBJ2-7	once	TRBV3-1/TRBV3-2	CASSQDRGSLQYF	TGTGCCAGCAGCCAAGATCGGGGCAGTTTGCAGTACTTC
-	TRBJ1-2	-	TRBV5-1	CASSPGYYGYTF	TGCGCCAGCAGCCCGGGTTACTATGGCTACACCTTC
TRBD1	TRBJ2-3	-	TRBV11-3	CASSSTGQGRTDTQYF	TGTGCCAGCAGCTCCACCGGACAGGGCCGCACAGATACGCAGTATTTT
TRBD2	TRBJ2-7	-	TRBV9	CASSDSGGAGNEQYF	TGTGCCAGCAGCGATAGCGGGGGGGCTGGAAACGAGCAGTACTTC
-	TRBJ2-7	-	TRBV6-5	CASTQTVSYEQYF	TGTGCCAGCACTCAGACAGTTTCCTACGAGCAGTACTTC
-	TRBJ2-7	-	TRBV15	CATSPDYYEQYF	TGTGCCACCAGCCCGGACTACTACGAGCAGTACTTC
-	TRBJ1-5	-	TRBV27	CASSLLSNQPQHF	TGTGCCAGCAGTTTGTTGAGCAATCAGCCCCAGCATTTT
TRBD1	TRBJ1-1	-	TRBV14	CASSPVGQGRTEAFF	TGTGCCAGCAGCCCTGTGGGACAGGGGAGAACTGAAGCTTTCTTT
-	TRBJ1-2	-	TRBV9	CASSVDPRDYGYTF	TGTGCCAGCAGCGTAGATCCCAGGGACTATGGCTACACCTTC
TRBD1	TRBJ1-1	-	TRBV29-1	CSGEETGLNTEAFF	TGCAGCGGTGAAGAGACAGGGTTGAACACTGAAGCTTTCTTT
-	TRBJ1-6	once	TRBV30	CAWNRRGNSPLHF	TGTGCCTGGAATCGCAGGGGAAATTCACCCCTCCACTTT
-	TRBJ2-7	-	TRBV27	CASSPPGKQYF	TGTGCCAGCAGTCCCCCGGGGAAGCAGTACTTC
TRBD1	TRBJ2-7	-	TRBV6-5	CASTRTGGFYEQYF	TGTGCCAGCACTAGGACAGGGGGCTTTTACGAGCAGTACTTC
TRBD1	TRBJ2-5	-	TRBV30	CAWTGGFQETQYF	TGTGCCTGGACAGGGGGCTTCCAAGAGACCCAGTACTTC
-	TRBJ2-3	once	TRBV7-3	CASSLSATFLDTQYF	TGTGCCAGCAGCTTATCGGCCACGTTTTTGGATACGCAGTATTTT
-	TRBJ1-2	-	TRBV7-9	CASSSPNLDNYGYTF	TGTGCCAGCAGCTCCCCTAACCTAGATAACTATGGCTACACCTTC
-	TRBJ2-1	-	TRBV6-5	CASSLRDWDEQFF	TGTGCCAGCAGTCTAAGGGATTGGGATGAGCAGTTCTTC
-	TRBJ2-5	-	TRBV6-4	CASSENGGGETQYF	TGTGCCAGCAGTGAAAACGGGGGCGGGGAGACCCAGTACTTC
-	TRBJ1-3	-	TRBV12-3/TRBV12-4	CASRSISGNTIYF	TGTGCCAGCAGATCAATCTCTGGAAACACCATATATTTT
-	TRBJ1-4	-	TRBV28	CASRDSTNEKLFF	TGTGCCAGCCGCGACAGTACTAATGAAAAACTGTTTTTT